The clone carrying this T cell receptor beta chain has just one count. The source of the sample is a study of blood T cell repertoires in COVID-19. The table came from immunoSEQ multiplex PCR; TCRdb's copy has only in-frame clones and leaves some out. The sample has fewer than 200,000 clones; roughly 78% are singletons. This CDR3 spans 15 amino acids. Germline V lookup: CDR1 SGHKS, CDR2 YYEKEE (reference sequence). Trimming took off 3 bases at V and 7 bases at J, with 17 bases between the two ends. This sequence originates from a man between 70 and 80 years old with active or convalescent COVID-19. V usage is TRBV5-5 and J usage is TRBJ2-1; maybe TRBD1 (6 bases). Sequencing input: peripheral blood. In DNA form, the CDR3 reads TGTGCCAGCAGCTCGAGACCGGGACAAATTAATGAGCAGTTCTTC. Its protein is CASSSRPGQINEQFF. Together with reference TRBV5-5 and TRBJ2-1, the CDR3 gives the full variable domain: DAGVTQSPTHLIKTRGQQVTLRCSPISGHKSVSWYQQVLGQGPQFIFQYYEKEERGRGNFPDRFSARQFPNYSSELNVNALLLGDSALYLCASSSRPGQINEQFFGPGTRLTVL.